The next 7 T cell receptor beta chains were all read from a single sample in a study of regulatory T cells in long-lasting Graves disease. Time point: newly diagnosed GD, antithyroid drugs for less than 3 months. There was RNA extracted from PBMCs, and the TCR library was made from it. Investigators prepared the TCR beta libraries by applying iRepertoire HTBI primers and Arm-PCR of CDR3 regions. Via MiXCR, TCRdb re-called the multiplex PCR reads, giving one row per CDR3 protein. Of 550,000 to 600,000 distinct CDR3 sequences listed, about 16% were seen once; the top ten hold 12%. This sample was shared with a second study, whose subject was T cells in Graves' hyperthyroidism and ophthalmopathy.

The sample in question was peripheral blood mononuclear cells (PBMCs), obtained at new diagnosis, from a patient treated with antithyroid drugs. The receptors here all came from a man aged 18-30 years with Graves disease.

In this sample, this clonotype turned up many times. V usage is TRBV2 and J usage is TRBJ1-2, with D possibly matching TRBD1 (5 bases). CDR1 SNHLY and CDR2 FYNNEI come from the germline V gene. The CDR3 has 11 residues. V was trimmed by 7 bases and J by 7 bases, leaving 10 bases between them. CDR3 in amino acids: CASTPGGGYTF. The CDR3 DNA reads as TGTGCCAGCACCCCGGGGGGTGGCTACACCTTC. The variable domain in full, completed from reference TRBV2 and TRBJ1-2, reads EPEVTQTPSHQVTQMGQEVILRCVPISNHLYFYWYRQILGQKVEFLVSFYNNEISEKSEIFDDQFSVERPDGSNFTLKIRSTKLEDSAMYFCASTPGGGYTFGSGTRLTVV.

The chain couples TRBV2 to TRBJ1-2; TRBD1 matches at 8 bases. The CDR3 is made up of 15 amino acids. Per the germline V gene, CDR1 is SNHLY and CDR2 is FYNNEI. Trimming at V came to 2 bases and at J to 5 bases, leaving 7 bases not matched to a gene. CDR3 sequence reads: CASSELQGAGYGYTF. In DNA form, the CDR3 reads TGTGCCAGCAGTGAACTCCAGGGGGCAGGGTATGGCTACACCTTC.

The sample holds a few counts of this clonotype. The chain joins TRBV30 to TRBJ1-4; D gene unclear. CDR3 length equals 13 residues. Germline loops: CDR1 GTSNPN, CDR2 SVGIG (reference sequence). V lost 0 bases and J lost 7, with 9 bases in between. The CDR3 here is CAWSVGGIEKLFF. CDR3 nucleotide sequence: TGTGCCTGGAGTGTAGGAGGGATTGAAAAACTGTTTTTT.

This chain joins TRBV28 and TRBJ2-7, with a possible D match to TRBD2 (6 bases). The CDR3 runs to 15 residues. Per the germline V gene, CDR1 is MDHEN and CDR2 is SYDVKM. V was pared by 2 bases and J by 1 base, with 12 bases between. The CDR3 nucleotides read TGTGCCAGCAGTTTAAGAGGGAGGAGGTCCTACGAGCAGTACTTC. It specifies CASSLRGRRSYEQYF.

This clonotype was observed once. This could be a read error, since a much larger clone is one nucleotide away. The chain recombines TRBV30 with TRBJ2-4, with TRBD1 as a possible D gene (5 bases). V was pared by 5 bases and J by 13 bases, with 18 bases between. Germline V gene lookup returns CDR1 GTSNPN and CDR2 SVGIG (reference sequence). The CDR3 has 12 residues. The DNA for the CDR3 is TGTGCCTGGGACCTTGGTAGGGGTGAGCAGTACTTC. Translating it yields CAWDLGRGEQYF.

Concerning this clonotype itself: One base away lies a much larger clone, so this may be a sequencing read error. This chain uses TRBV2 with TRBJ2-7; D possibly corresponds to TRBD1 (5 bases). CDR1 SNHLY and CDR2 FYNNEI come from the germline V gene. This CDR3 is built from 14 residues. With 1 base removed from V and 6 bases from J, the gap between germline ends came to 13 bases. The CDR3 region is CASSEGGRIFEQYF. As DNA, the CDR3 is TGTGCCAGCAGTGAAGGGGGCAGGATCTTCGAGCAGTACTTC.

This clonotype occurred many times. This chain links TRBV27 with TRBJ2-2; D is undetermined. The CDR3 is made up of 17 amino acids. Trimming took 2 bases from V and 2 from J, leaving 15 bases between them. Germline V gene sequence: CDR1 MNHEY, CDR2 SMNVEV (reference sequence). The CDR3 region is CASSLGRLFVNTGELFF. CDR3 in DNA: TGTGCCAGCAGTTTAGGACGGCTGTTCGTCAACACCGGGGAGCTGTTTTTT.